These 30 T cell receptor beta chains were sequenced from one sample in a study of cytomegalovirus exposure and HLA in healthy donors. This PCR relied on a set of 60 Vbeta primers and 13 Jbeta primers. This table comes from immunoSEQ multiplex PCR, and its TCRdb copy is limited to in-frame clones, with some not included. Its clone listing holds about 120,000 clones. The sample was PBMCs. Receptor source: a man between 18 and 35 years old in good health and CMV-seronegative.

CDR3 bases: TGTGCCAGCAGTTCGGTCTCCGGGGGCACAGATACGCAGTATTTT. This encodes CASSSVSGGTDTQYF. This chain uses TRBV6-6 with TRBJ2-3; perhaps TRBD2 as D (5 bases). CDR3 size: 15 residues. With 4 bases removed from V and 1 base from J, the gap between germline ends came to 12 bases. From germline, CDR1 is MNHNY and CDR2 SVGAGI (reference sequence).

The chain joins TRBV5-5 to TRBJ1-2; 8 bases are a match to TRBD1. Germline loops: CDR1 SGHKS, CDR2 YYEKEE (reference sequence). V lost 10 bases and J lost 2; bases outside the gene matches: 7. The CDR3 loop spans 13 amino acids. DNA of the CDR3: TGTGCCTCTAGGACAGGGTCGAACTATGGCTACACCTTC. It specifies CASRTGSNYGYTF.

The rearrangement joins TRBV7-9 to TRBJ2-7, with 10 bases aligning to TRBD1. Germline CDR1 is SEHNR and CDR2 is FQNEAQ (reference sequence). This CDR3 region has 15 residues. The V segment lost 5 bases and the J segment 3 bases; nucleotides outside the gene matches: 7. DNA for the CDR3: TGTGCCAGCAGCCACCCTCGGACAGGGGGCTACGAGCAGTACTTC. This codes for CASSHPRTGGYEQYF.

This chain links TRBV2 with TRBJ1-1; D not resolved. V was trimmed by 8 bases and J by 2 bases, leaving 6 bases between them. Germline CDR1 reads SNHLY; CDR2 reads FYNNEI. The CDR3 has 11 amino acids. CDR3 in DNA: TGTGCCAGCCTAGAAAACACTGAAGCTTTCTTT. Translating gives CASLENTEAFF.

The V gene is TRBV5-1, the J gene TRBJ1-6, with D possibly being TRBD1 (5 bases). There are 18 residues in the CDR3. V lost 3 bases to trimming and J lost 6 bases, with 22 bases between them. CDR1 SGHRS and CDR2 YFSETQ come from the germline V gene. CDR3 bases: TGCGCCAGCAGCTCAAGGGACCTAGCCGGGACTCGTAATTCACCCCTCCACTTT. Its protein is CASSSRDLAGTRNSPLHF.

The chain is built from TRBV7-9 and TRBJ1-2; D perhaps matches TRBD1 (5 bases). Trimming removed 5 bases at V and 7 bases at J, with 14 bases between. This CDR3 comprises 13 residues. In germline, CDR1 is SEHNR, CDR2 FQNEAQ (reference sequence). Here the CDR3 DNA reads TGTGCCAGCAGCCTGGACATTTTGACTGGCTACACCTTC. Amino acids: CASSLDILTGYTF.

The chain links TRBV19 to TRBJ1-1; D may be TRBD1 (6 bases). Germline CDR1 reads LNHDA; CDR2 reads SQIVND (reference sequence). CDR3 length: 16 amino acids. Between the trimmed V and J ends, which lost 3 bases and 2 bases, there was a span of 16 bases. Here the CDR3 DNA reads TGTGCCAGTAGTATCCGGGCAGGGGTGGGTAACACTGAAGCTTTCTTT. This gives the protein CASSIRAGVGNTEAFF.

The chain joins TRBV11-2 to TRBJ2-1; no clear D. The V gene lost 0 bases and the J gene lost 6 bases, with 9 bases spanning the gap. The CDR3 runs to 14 residues. Germline loops: CDR1 SGHAT, CDR2 FQNNGV. The CDR3 sequence is CASSLEIVANEQFF. The CDR3 coding sequence is TGTGCCAGCAGCTTAGAAATAGTTGCCAATGAGCAGTTCTTC.

V and J are TRBV2 and TRBJ2-7, with 11 bases matching TRBD2. Looked up from germline, CDR1 is SNHLY and CDR2 is FYNNEI. Trimming took 4 bases from V and 1 from J; bases not matched to a gene: 9. CDR3 size: 17 residues. The CDR3 sequence is CASSGSGTSGWSYEQYF. The DNA of the CDR3 is TGTGCCAGCAGTGGATCCGGGACTAGCGGTTGGTCCTACGAGCAGTACTTC.

The chain couples TRBV6-1 to TRBJ1-3; maybe TRBD1 (5 bases). Trimming removed 5 bases at V and 3 bases at J, with 8 bases between. Germline assignment: CDR1 MNHNS and CDR2 SASEGT. This CDR3 is built from 13 residues. The CDR3 loop is CASSTGFGNTIYF. DNA of the CDR3: TGTGCCAGCAGTACAGGTTTTGGAAACACCATATATTTT.

The V call is TRBV27, the J call TRBJ2-7, with TRBD2 matching over 11 bases. This CDR3 comprises 19 residues. The trim removed 5 bases at V and 4 bases at J, leaving 19 bases unmatched. Germline lookup yields CDR1 MNHEY and CDR2 SMNVEV (reference sequence). CDR3 sequence reads: CASSAGPVLAGGLRYEQYF. The CDR3 DNA is TGTGCCAGCAGTGCGGGACCGGTGCTAGCGGGGGGCCTGAGGTACGAGCAGTACTTC.

This chain connects TRBV25-1 to TRBJ1-3; D gene unclear. The CDR3 sequence is 15 residues long. Trimming pared 4 bases from V and 4 bases from J, leaving 14 bases between. Germline V gene sequence: CDR1 MGHDK, CDR2 SYGVNS. The CDR3 DNA sequence: TGTGCCAGCAGTGGCATCTCGGGTGACGGAAACACCATATATTTT. It specifies CASSGISGDGNTIYF. Using reference TRBV25-1 and TRBJ1-3 for the parts outside the CDR3, the full variable domain is EADIYQTPRYLVIGTGKKITLECSQTMGHDKMYWYQQDPGMELHLIHYSYGVNSTEKGDLSSESTVSRIRTEHFPLTLESARPSHTSQYLCASSGISGDGNTIYFGEGSWLTVV.

The gene calls are TRBV5-8 and TRBJ1-5; 7 nucleotides match TRBD1. The germline CDR1 and CDR2 sequences are SGHTS and YDEGEE. J lost 4 bases, V lost 1 base, and 14 bases had no gene match. The CDR3 contains 18 residues. The CDR3 coding sequence is TGTGCCAGCAGCTTGTTGCTGTCCTTGGGACAGAGTAATCAGCCCCAGCATTTT. Translated, it gives CASSLLLSLGQSNQPQHF.

This chain connects TRBV7-9 to TRBJ2-1, with TRBD2 as a possible D gene (5 bases). V was clipped by 8 bases and J by 9 bases, with 14 bases between them. This CDR3 has 12 residues. Germline V CDR1 and CDR2: SEHNR, FQNEAQ (reference sequence). In nucleotides, the CDR3 is TGTGCCAGCCGGACCGCCGGGGTTGAGCAGTTCTTC. Residues: CASRTAGVEQFF.

The chain recombines TRBV30 with TRBJ1-1, with TRBD1 identical over 8 bases. With 6 bases clipped from V and 1 base from J, the junction kept 7 bases outside the gene matches. The CDR3 runs 14 residues. CDR1 is GTSNPN, CDR2 SVGIG, per germline (reference sequence). The CDR3 here is CACAGGAWNTEAFF. The CDR3 region has the DNA TGTGCCTGCGCAGGGGGCGCATGGAACACTGAAGCTTTCTTT.

This rearrangement joins TRBV4-1 to TRBJ2-7; 8 bases line up with TRBD2. The CDR3 sequence is 15 residues long. The trim removed 3 bases at V and 4 bases at J, leaving 8 bases unmatched. Germline CDR1 is MGHRA and CDR2 is YSYEKL. The DNA for the CDR3 is TGCGCCAGCAGCCACACAGCGGGAGAATTTTACGAGCAGTACTTC. Amino acid sequence: CASSHTAGEFYEQYF.

This chain connects TRBV5-5 to TRBJ1-4; the match to TRBD1 covers 8 bases. The CDR3 spans 14 residues. Germline loops: CDR1 SGHKS, CDR2 YYEKEE (reference sequence). After removal of 2 bases from V and 7 bases from J, the junction contained 4 bases not matched to a gene. The CDR3 loop reads CASSLTGGSEKLFF. CDR3 nucleotides: TGTGCCAGCAGCTTAACAGGGGGTAGTGAAAAACTGTTTTTT.

The genes are TRBV5-6 and TRBJ1-6; 8 nucleotides line up with TRBD1. The ends lost 4 bases at V and 7 bases at J; junction bases unmatched: 7. This CDR3 region has 15 residues. CDR1 SGHDT and CDR2 YYEEEE come from the germline V gene. This chain's CDR3 is CASSPQDRENSPLHF. DNA for the CDR3: TGTGCCAGCAGCCCCCAGGACAGGGAGAATTCACCCCTCCACTTT.

The V call is TRBV7-8, the J call TRBJ1-1; D is perhaps TRBD1 (5 bases). CDR1 and CDR2 from the germline V gene are SGHVS and FQNEAQ. The CDR3 length is 16 residues. The V end lost 5 bases, the J end lost 6 bases, and 22 bases lay between the germline ends. CDR3 nucleotide sequence: TGTGCCAGCAGCCCCGGGGAGGGATTGAAGGGGTCTGAAGCTTTCTTT. It encodes CASSPGEGLKGSEAFF.

This chain uses TRBV9 with TRBJ1-6; 10 nucleotides agree with TRBD1. Trimming took 1 base from V and 8 from J; bases not matched to a gene: 6. The CDR3 extends over 16 amino acids. The germline CDR1 and CDR2 sequences are SGDLS and YYNGEE. The CDR3 loop reads CASSVTPDRGDSPLHF. In DNA form, the CDR3 reads TGTGCCAGCAGCGTAACCCCGGACAGGGGGGATTCACCCCTCCACTTT.

The chain uses TRBV6-1 and TRBJ1-2; D is undetermined. In germline, CDR1 is MNHNS, CDR2 SASEGT. The V end lost 2 bases, the J end lost 0 bases, and 7 bases lay between the germline ends. The CDR3 covers 14 residues. CDR3 coding DNA: TGTGCCAGCAGTGAATTACTAGCTAACTATGGCTACACCTTC. Amino acid sequence: CASSELLANYGYTF.

This sequence joins TRBV4-2 and TRBJ1-1; D is uncertain. V lost 0 bases and J 3 bases, leaving 8 bases between the germline ends. CDR3 length: 14 amino acids. Germline V CDR1 and CDR2: LGHNA, YNFKEQ. CDR3 in amino acids: CASSQDTGYTEAFF. CDR3 DNA sequence: TGTGCCAGCAGCCAAGATACCGGGTACACTGAAGCTTTCTTT.

V gene TRBV12-5 combines with J gene TRBJ2-3; the match to TRBD2 covers 9 bases. Losses at the gene ends were 1 base for V and 1 base for J; bases not matched to a gene: 3. This CDR3 is built from 16 residues. The germline V gene encodes CDR1 LGHNT and CDR2 FRNRAP. The DNA of the CDR3 is TGTGCTAGTGGTTTGGGACTAGCGGACGGCACAGATACGCAGTATTTT. Translation: CASGLGLADGTDTQYF.

The V call is TRBV6-5, the J call TRBJ1-1; D is unresolved. Germline V gene lookup returns CDR1 MNHEY and CDR2 SVGAGI. This CDR3 contains 16 residues. Trimming took off 2 bases at V and 0 bases at J, with 13 bases between the two ends. CDR3 sequence reads: CASSYTQQPMNTEAFF. The CDR3 nucleotides read TGTGCCAGCAGTTACACCCAACAGCCCATGAACACTGAAGCTTTCTTT.

V is TRBV7-2 and J is TRBJ2-3; 10 bases line up with TRBD2. V shed 5 bases and J 2 bases; nucleotides not matched to a gene: 10. The CDR3 spans 17 residues. Germline loops: CDR1 SGHTA, CDR2 FQGNSA. CDR3 protein: CASSRLAGDPHTDTQYF. In nucleotides, the CDR3 is TGTGCCAGCAGCCGCCTAGCGGGGGACCCCCACACAGATACGCAGTATTTT.

The V and J genes are TRBV19 and TRBJ1-1; 8 nucleotides align to TRBD1. The CDR3 is made up of 15 amino acids. V trimming: 8 bases; J trimming: 2 bases; junction bases outside the gene matches: 10. In germline, CDR1 is LNHDA, CDR2 SQIVND (reference sequence). CDR3 sequence: CASEPGGAQNTEAFF. The CDR3 nucleotides are TGTGCCAGTGAGCCAGGGGGCGCCCAAAACACTGAAGCTTTCTTT.

This chain uses TRBV19 with TRBJ1-5; perhaps TRBD1 as D (6 bases). This CDR3 is built from 15 residues. Germline loops: CDR1 LNHDA, CDR2 SQIVND (reference sequence). Between the trimmed V and J ends, which lost 4 bases and 5 bases, there was a span of 15 bases. The CDR3 is CASSTLDRSHQPQHF. In nucleotides, the CDR3 is TGTGCCAGTAGTACGCTAGACAGGAGTCATCAGCCCCAGCATTTT.

This CDR3 reads CASSPGGGNYGYTF. CDR3 DNA: TGTGCCAGCAGCCCGGGAGGTGGTAACTATGGCTACACCTTC. The genes are TRBV9 and TRBJ1-2; D is uncertain. With 4 bases removed from V and 1 base from J, the gap between germline ends came to 11 bases. CDR1 SGDLS and CDR2 YYNGEE come from the germline V gene. The CDR3 sequence is 14 residues long.

V is TRBV11-2 and J is TRBJ1-5; TRBD1 matches 7 bases. Germline V gene lookup returns CDR1 SGHAT and CDR2 FQNNGV. The length of the CDR3 is 17 residues. J gave up 3 bases and V 5 bases, and 13 bases lay outside the gene matches. CDR3 DNA sequence: TGTGCCAGCAGCCTAACCGTATGGCAGGGGGTCAATCAGCCCCAGCATTTT. It is translated as CASSLTVWQGVNQPQHF.

This chain connects TRBV28 to TRBJ1-1, with unresolved D. The CDR3 is made up of 14 amino acids. V shed 10 bases and J shed 1 base, with 16 bases lying between them. Germline V gives CDR1 MDHEN, CDR2 SYDVKM. The CDR3 DNA reads TGTGCCACCAGCCGCGGGATGCCGAACACTGAAGCTTTCTTT. Amino acid sequence: CATSRGMPNTEAFF.